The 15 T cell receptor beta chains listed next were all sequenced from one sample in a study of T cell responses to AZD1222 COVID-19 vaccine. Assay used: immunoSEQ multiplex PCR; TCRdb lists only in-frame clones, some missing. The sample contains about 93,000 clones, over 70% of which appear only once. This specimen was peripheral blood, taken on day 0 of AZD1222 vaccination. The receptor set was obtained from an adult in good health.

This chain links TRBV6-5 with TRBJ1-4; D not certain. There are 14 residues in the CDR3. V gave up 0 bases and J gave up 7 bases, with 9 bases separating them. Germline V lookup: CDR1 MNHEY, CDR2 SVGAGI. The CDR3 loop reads CASSYSGNSEKLFF. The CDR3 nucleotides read TGTGCCAGCAGTTACTCAGGGAACAGTGAAAAACTGTTTTTT.

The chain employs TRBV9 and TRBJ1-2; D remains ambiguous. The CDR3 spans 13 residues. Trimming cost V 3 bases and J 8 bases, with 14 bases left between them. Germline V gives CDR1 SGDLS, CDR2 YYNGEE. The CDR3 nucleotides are TGTGCCAGCAGCGAGGACCTAGGAGGGGGCTACACCTTC. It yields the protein CASSEDLGGGYTF.

CDR3 nucleotide sequence: TGTGCCTGGACATCGGAGGGAGGGCCGACAGGGACTGAGCAGTTCTTC. As protein: CAWTSEGGPTGTEQFF. The chain couples TRBV30 to TRBJ2-1; D may correspond to TRBD1 or TRBD2 (7 bases each). The CDR3 runs 16 residues. V shed 4 bases and J shed 9 bases, with 25 bases lying between them. The germline CDR1 and CDR2 sequences are GTSNPN and SVGIG (reference sequence).

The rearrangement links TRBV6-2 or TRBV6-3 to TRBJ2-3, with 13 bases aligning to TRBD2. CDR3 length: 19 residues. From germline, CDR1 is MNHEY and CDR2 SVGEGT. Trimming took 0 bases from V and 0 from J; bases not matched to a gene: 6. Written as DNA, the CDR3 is TGTGCCAGCAGTTACTCCTCCGGGACTAGCGGGGTGAGCACAGATACGCAGTATTTT. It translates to CASSYSSGTSGVSTDTQYF.

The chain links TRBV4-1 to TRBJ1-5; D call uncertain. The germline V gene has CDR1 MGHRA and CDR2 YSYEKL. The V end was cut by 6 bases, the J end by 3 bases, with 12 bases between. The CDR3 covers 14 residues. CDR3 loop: CASSRSMVNQPQHF. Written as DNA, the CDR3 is TGCGCCAGCAGTCGCTCGATGGTCAATCAGCCCCAGCATTTT.

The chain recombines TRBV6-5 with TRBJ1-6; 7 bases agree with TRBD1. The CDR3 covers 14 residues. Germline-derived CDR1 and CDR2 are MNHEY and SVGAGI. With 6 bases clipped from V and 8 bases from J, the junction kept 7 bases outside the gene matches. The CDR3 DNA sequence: TGTGCCAGCAGCCTAACAGGGGAGGATTCACCCCTCCACTTT. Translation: CASSLTGEDSPLHF.

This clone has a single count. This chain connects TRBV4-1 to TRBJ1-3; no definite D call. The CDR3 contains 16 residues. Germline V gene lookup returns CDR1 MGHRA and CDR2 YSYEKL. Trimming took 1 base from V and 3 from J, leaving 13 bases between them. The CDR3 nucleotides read TGCGCCAGCAGCCAAGGCTGCGGTCACTGTGGAAACACCATATATTTT. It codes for CASSQGCGHCGNTIYF.

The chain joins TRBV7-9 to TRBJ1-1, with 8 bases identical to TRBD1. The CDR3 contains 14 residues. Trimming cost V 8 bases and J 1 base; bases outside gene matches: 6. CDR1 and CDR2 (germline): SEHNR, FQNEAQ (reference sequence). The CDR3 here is CASLRGTGNTEAFF. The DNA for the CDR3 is TGTGCCAGCTTGCGGGGGACAGGGAACACTGAAGCTTTCTTT.

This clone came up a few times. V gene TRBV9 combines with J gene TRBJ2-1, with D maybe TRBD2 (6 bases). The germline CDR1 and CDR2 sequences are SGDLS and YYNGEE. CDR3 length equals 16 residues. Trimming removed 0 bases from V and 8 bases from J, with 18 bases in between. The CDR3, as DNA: TGTGCCAGCAGCGTAGCTACTAGGACGGGCGGGGATGAGCAGTTCTTC. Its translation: CASSVATRTGGDEQFF.

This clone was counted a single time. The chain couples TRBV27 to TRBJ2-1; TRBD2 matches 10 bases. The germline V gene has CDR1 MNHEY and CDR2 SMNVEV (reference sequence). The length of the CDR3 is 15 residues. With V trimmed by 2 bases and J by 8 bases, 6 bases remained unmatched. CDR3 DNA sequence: TGTGCCAGCAGTTTAGGGCTAGCGGGAGTGTATGAGCAGTTCTTC. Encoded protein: CASSLGLAGVYEQFF.

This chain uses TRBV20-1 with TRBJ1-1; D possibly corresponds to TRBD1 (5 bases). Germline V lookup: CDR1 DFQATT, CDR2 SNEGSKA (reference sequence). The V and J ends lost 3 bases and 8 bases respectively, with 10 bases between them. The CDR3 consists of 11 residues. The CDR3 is CSARRQGEAFF. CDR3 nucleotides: TGCAGTGCTAGGCGGCAGGGCGAAGCTTTCTTT.

The CDR3 bases are TGTGCCAGCAGTTACACGGGGGGCTCTGGAAACACCATATATTTT. Protein sequence: CASSYTGGSGNTIYF. The chain combines TRBV6-5 with TRBJ1-3; perhaps TRBD1 as D (5 bases). Germline values: CDR1 MNHEY, CDR2 SVGAGI. V lost 2 bases and J 0 bases, leaving 8 bases between the germline ends. This CDR3 comprises 15 residues.

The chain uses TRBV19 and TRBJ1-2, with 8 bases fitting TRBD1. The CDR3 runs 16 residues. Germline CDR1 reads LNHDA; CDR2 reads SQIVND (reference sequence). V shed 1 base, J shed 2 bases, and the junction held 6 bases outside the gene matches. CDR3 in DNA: TGTGCCAGTAGTATAGGACAGGGGCGCATCAACTATGGCTACACCTTC. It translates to CASSIGQGRINYGYTF. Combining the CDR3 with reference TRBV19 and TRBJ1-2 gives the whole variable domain DGGITQSPKYLFRKEGQNVTLSCEQNLNHDAMYWYRQDPGQGLRLIYYSQIVNDFQKGDIAEGYSVSREKKESFPLTVTSAQKNPTAFYLCASSIGQGRINYGYTFGSGTRLTVV.

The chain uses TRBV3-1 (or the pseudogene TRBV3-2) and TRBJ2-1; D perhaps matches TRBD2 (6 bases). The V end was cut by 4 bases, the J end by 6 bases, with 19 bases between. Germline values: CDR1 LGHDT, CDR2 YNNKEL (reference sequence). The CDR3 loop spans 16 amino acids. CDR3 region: CASSPTGSFMGNEQFF. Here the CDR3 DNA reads TGTGCCAGCAGCCCTACCGGGAGCTTTATGGGCAATGAGCAGTTCTTC.

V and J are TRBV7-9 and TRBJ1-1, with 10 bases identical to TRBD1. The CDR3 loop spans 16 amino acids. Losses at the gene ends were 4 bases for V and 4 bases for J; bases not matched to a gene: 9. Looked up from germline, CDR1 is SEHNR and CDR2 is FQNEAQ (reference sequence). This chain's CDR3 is CASSYKTGGAFTEAFF. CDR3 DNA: TGTGCCAGCAGCTACAAGACAGGGGGCGCGTTCACTGAAGCTTTCTTT.